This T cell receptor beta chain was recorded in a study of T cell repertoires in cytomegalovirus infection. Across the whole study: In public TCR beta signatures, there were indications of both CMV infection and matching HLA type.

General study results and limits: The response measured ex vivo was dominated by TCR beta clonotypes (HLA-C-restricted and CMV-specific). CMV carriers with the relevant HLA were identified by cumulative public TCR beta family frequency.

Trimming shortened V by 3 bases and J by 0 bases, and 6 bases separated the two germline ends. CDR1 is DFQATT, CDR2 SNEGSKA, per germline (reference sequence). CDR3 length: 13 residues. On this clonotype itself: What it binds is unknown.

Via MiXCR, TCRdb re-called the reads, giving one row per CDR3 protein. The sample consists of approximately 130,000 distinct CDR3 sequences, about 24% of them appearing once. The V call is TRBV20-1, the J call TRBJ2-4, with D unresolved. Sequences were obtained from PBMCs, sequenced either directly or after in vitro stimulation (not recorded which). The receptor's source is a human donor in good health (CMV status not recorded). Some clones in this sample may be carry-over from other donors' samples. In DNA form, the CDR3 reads TGCAGTGCTAGTCAAATAGCCAAAAACATTCAGTACTTC. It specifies CSASQIAKNIQYF.